This paragraph reports one T cell receptor beta chain. TCRdb keeps only in-frame clones here, not all; method: immunoSEQ multiplex PCR. The sample records 550,000 to 800,000 clones, 70% to 90% being singletons. The data are from a study of shared T cell receptors in the human thymus. Trimming stripped 2 bases from V and 6 bases from J, with 20 bases between. The length of the CDR3 is 16 residues. Looked up from germline, CDR1 is MNHEY and CDR2 is SMNVEV (reference sequence). These same data were also listed under a study on human thymus T cells. That paper adds: The thymus tissue came from resections taken during corrective heart surgery. Across thymic and blood repertoires, the usage of V and J genes appeared to be biased. Related research described strongly overlapping thymic repertoires in unrelated people.

This TCR derives from a girl under two years old with a congenital heart defect. The V and J genes are TRBV27 and TRBJ2-7; no clear D gene. Sequencing was performed on thymocytes. CDR3 coding DNA: TGTGCCAGCAGTTTACGATTAACCGGGTCCAGCTGCGAGCAGTACTTC. This translates into CASSLRLTGSSCEQYF.